Listed below are T cell receptor beta chains from one sample, sequenced in a study of shared clonotypes between healthy human individuals. This table comes from immunoSEQ multiplex PCR, and its TCRdb copy is limited to in-frame clones, with some not included. The table shows some 2,000,000 clones, with roughly 96% occurring only once. Material for sequencing was naive CD4+ T cells sorted from blood. Receptor source: a man in his late teens or twenties in good health. Each CDR3 is given with its conserved first and last residue. Each record gives: V gene, D gene, J gene, clone size, CDR3 protein, CDR3 DNA. D genes are given only for firm matches. Where a row states a size, it is once, few, many or the class of an expanded clone; other rows omit it.

TRBV27,.,TRBJ2-1,.,CASSSRDSSYNEQFF,TGTGCCAGCAGTTCTCGTGACAGCTCCTACAATGAGCAGTTCTTC
TRBV18,.,TRBJ2-5,.,CASSPGSQETQYF,TGTGCCAGCTCACCAGGCAGCCAAGAGACCCAGTACTTC
TRBV7-2,TRBD1,TRBJ2-1,.,CASSIYRGTYNEQFF,TGTGCCAGCAGCATTTACAGGGGGACCTACAATGAGCAGTTCTTC
TRBV9,.,TRBJ2-1,.,CASSVLTGEYNEQFF,TGTGCCAGCAGCGTTTTGACCGGGGAATACAATGAGCAGTTCTTC
TRBV6-1,TRBD1,TRBJ1-1,.,CASSPGTGPAEAFF,TGTGCCAGCAGTCCCGGGACAGGGCCCGCTGAAGCTTTCTTT
TRBV7-9,.,TRBJ1-2,.,CASSSRLGLYGYTF,TGTGCCAGCAGCTCCCGCCTAGGTTTATATGGCTACACCTTC
TRBV4-3,.,TRBJ1-5,.,CASSQEAGAAQHF,TGCGCCAGCAGCCAAGAAGCAGGGGCGGCCCAGCATTTT
TRBV10-2,.,TRBJ2-3,.,CASSGRKGRGSGADTQYF,TGCGCCAGCAGTGGACGAAAAGGACGGGGCTCTGGAGCAGATACGCAGTATTTT
TRBV5-6,.,TRBJ2-3,once,CASSQGSTQYF,TGTGCCAGCAGTCAAGGGAGTACGCAGTATTTT
TRBV18,.,TRBJ1-3,.,CASSPPSGAGNTIYF,TGTGCCAGCTCACCACCGTCCGGGGCTGGAAACACCATATATTTT
TRBV6-5,.,TRBJ2-5,.,CASMRDFRTVTQYF,TGTGCCAGCATGCGGGACTTTCGTACGGTGACCCAGTACTTC
TRBV29-1,TRBD2,TRBJ2-7,.,CSVGAGVGEQYF,TGCAGCGTTGGGGCGGGAGTGGGCGAGCAGTACTTC
TRBV11-2,TRBD1,TRBJ2-7,.,CASSLVGTAYEQYF,TGTGCCAGCAGCTTAGTGGGGACAGCCTACGAGCAGTACTTC
TRBV7-2,.,TRBJ2-7,.,CASSSKLGPYEQYF,TGTGCCAGCAGCTCGAAGCTTGGGCCCTACGAGCAGTACTTC
TRBV5-1,.,TRBJ2-5,.,CASSLALAQETQYF,TGCGCCAGCAGCTTGGCCCTAGCTCAAGAGACCCAGTACTTC
TRBV7-9,.,TRBJ1-3,.,CASRPRDNYSGNTIYF,TGTGCCAGCAGGCCTAGGGACAACTACTCTGGAAACACCATATATTTT
TRBV9,.,TRBJ1-6,.,CASSADGTFNSPLHF,TGTGCCAGCAGCGCCGACGGAACTTTTAATTCACCCCTCCACTTT
TRBV6-6,TRBD2,TRBJ2-7,once,CASRETSGSEQYF,TGTGCCAGCAGGGAGACTAGCGGGAGCGAGCAGTACTTC
TRBV18,TRBD1,TRBJ2-1,.,CASSEGQLQRQFF,TGTGCCAGCTCAGAGGGACAGCTCCAGAGGCAGTTCTTC
TRBV2,.,TRBJ2-6,.,CASSGLSGANVLTF,TGTGCCAGCAGTGGACTATCTGGGGCCAACGTCCTGACTTTC
TRBV29-1,TRBD2,TRBJ2-5,.,CSSTGRGGSSGTQYF,TGCAGCTCCACGGGTAGGGGAGGGTCTTCGGGGACCCAGTACTTC
TRBV30,.,TRBJ1-1,.,CAWLGAGAIGFF,TGTGCCTGGTTGGGGGCAGGGGCAATCGGTTTCTTT
TRBV19,TRBD1,TRBJ2-7,once,CATLGQGAYEQYF,TGTGCCACCTTGGGACAGGGGGCTTACGAGCAGTACTTC
TRBV7-9,.,TRBJ1-4,.,CASSPRQLGVEKLFF,TGTGCCAGCAGCCCGCGGCAGTTAGGGGTTGAAAAACTGTTTTTT
TRBV5-4,.,TRBJ1-2,.,CASSLGVGTNYGYTF,TGTGCCAGCAGCTTGGGAGTGGGGACTAACTATGGCTACACCTTC
TRBV7-9,.,TRBJ2-7,.,CASSPNIAEYEQYF,TGTGCCAGCAGCCCAAACATTGCAGAGTACGAGCAGTACTTC
TRBV19,.,TRBJ2-7,.,CASPSPTEKGGEQYF,TGTGCCAGTCCCAGCCCTACGGAAAAGGGCGGAGAGCAGTACTTC
TRBV11-2,.,TRBJ2-6,.,CASSLRLHSGANVLTF,TGTGCCAGCAGCTTGAGACTCCACTCTGGGGCCAACGTCCTGACTTTC
TRBV5-6,.,TRBJ2-7,.,CASSLPGLSSYEQYF,TGTGCCAGCAGCTTGCCAGGGCTGAGCTCCTACGAGCAGTACTTC
TRBV18,.,TRBJ1-1,.,CASSPPSGETTEAFF,TGTGCCAGCTCACCACCGTCAGGAGAGACCACTGAAGCTTTCTTT
TRBV4-3,.,TRBJ1-1,.,CASSQVGSGTAFF,TGCGCCAGCAGCCAAGTCGGGTCGGGTACGGCTTTCTTT
TRBV6-5,.,TRBJ2-7,.,CASSAPGSYEQYF,TGTGCCAGCAGTGCACCAGGGAGCTACGAGCAGTACTTC
TRBV6-7,TRBD1,TRBJ1-2,.,CASELGDRLSGYTF,TGTGCCAGCGAGTTAGGGGACAGGCTTTCTGGCTACACCTTC
TRBV4-1,.,TRBJ1-6,.,CASNLLGRMDNSPLHF,TGCGCCAGCAACCTTCTGGGGAGGATGGATAATTCACCCCTCCACTTT
TRBV5-1,.,TRBJ2-1,.,CASAGQNPHEQFF,TGCGCCAGCGCGGGACAGAATCCCCATGAGCAGTTCTTC
TRBV27,.,TRBJ1-2,.,CASSFRGFYGYTF,TGTGCCAGCAGTTTTCGGGGTTTCTATGGCTACACCTTC
TRBV6-6,.,TRBJ1-2,.,CASSSRRQDHNYGYTF,TGTGCCAGCAGTTCCCGGCGGCAGGATCATAACTATGGCTACACCTTC
TRBV19,.,TRBJ1-2,.,CASSMSMGRPRGVYGYTF,TGTGCCAGTAGTATGTCGATGGGCAGGCCGCGGGGGGTCTATGGCTACACCTTC
TRBV27,.,TRBJ1-6,.,CASSSREDNSPLHF,TGTGCCAGCAGTTCCCGGGAGGATAATTCACCCCTCCACTTT
TRBV18,.,TRBJ1-1,.,CASSFGTLNTEAFF,TGTGCCAGTTCGTTCGGGACATTGAACACTGAAGCTTTCTTT
TRBV7-9,TRBD1,TRBJ1-1,.,CASSLGIGQGSISRTEAFF,TGTGCCAGCAGCTTAGGAATAGGACAGGGCTCGATTTCCCGCACTGAAGCTTTCTTT
TRBV7-3,TRBD1,TRBJ1-4,.,CASSWDSLNEKLFF,TGTGCCAGCAGCTGGGACAGCCTTAATGAAAAACTGTTTTTT
TRBV6-4,TRBD1,TRBJ1-6,.,CASSARIRGQWRGSPLHF,TGTGCCAGCAGTGCCCGGATTCGGGGACAGTGGAGGGGTTCACCCCTCCACTTT
TRBV6-1,TRBD1,TRBJ2-7,.,CASTPGQGGGEQYF,TGTGCCAGCACCCCGGGACAGGGGGGGGGAGAGCAGTACTTC
TRBV28,.,TRBJ1-2,.,CASSLWAGPNYGYTF,TGTGCCAGCAGTTTATGGGCAGGGCCTAACTATGGCTACACCTTC
TRBV27,.,TRBJ1-4,once,CAGPRATNEKLFF,TGTGCCGGGCCCAGGGCGACTAATGAAAAACTGTTTTTT
TRBV2,.,TRBJ2-5,.,CASRNSGGETQYF,TGTGCCAGCAGAAACAGTGGAGGAGAGACCCAGTACTTC
TRBV2,TRBD1,TRBJ1-6,.,CATRQGSNSPLHF,TGTGCCACCCGACAGGGGAGCAATTCACCCCTCCACTTT
TRBV30,TRBD1,TRBJ1-4,.,CAWSVGTAHNEKLFF,TGTGCCTGGAGTGTAGGGACAGCCCATAATGAAAAACTGTTTTTT
TRBV5-1,.,TRBJ2-3,.,CASSLESVDTQYF,TGCGCCAGCAGCTTGGAATCGGTGGATACGCAGTATTTT
TRBV5-6,TRBD1,TRBJ2-2,.,CASSFGTGPGELFF,TGTGCCAGCAGCTTCGGGACAGGGCCCGGGGAGCTGTTTTTT
TRBV9,TRBD1,TRBJ2-4,.,CASSIGDRLYGQNIQYF,TGTGCCAGCAGCATCGGGGACAGGCTATATGGTCAAAACATTCAGTACTTC
TRBV7-2,.,TRBJ1-1,once,CASSLGQLGNTEAFF,TGTGCCAGCAGCTTAGGACAGTTAGGGAACACTGAAGCTTTCTTT
TRBV2,.,TRBJ2-7,.,CASSEEGGGHYEQYF,TGTGCCAGCAGTGAAGAGGGAGGGGGGCACTACGAGCAGTACTTC